The T cell receptor (beta chain) under discussion was sequenced for a study of blood T cells in healthy people across ages. Study observations and caveats: Expanded clonotype shifts may have been confounded, as the donors had an unknown CMV status. Older age coincided with a roughly linear decline in TCR beta diversity per million T cells.

Every sample gave at least 5 micrograms of total RNA when it was extracted. With respect to this clonotype: As yet, its antigen is unknown.

It was with a sample-barcoded 5' primer and a J-beta primer mix that a second PCR of about 6 to 11 cycles was run. TCRdb reprocessed the 5' RACE reads with MiXCR, giving one entry per CDR3 protein. This sample has hundreds of thousands of distinct CDR3 sequences, with roughly three fifths found just once. V gave up 1 base and J gave up 4 bases, with 20 bases separating them. Germline CDR1 reads SEHNR; CDR2 reads FQNEAQ (reference sequence). The CDR3 has 18 amino acids. This sequence originates from a man aged 40-49 years in good health. Sequencing was carried out using blood. The chain is built from TRBV7-9 and TRBJ1-5; maybe TRBD1 (5 bases). In DNA form, the CDR3 reads TGTGCCAGCAGCTTAGGTGTTCGGGGGACGGATAGTAATCAGCCCCAGCATTTT. Translated, it gives CASSLGVRGTDSNQPQHF.